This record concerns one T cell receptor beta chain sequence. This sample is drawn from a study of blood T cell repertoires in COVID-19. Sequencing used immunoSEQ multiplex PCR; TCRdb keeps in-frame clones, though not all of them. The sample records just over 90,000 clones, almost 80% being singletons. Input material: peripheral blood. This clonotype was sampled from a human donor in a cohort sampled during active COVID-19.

The CDR3 coding sequence is TGTGCCAGCAGCCAGGGGTCCAATAGCAATCAGCCCCAGCATTTT. This codes for CASSQGSNSNQPQHF. V is TRBV7-9 and J is TRBJ1-5, with a possible D match to TRBD1 (6 bases). V was trimmed by 5 bases and J by 0 bases, leaving 11 bases between them. Germline lookup yields CDR1 SEHNR and CDR2 FQNEAQ (reference sequence). The CDR3 is 15 residues long. Combining the CDR3 with reference TRBV7-9 and TRBJ1-5 gives the whole variable domain DTGVSQNPRHKITKRGQNVTFRCDPISEHNRLYWYRQTLGQGPEFLTYFQNEAQLEKSRLLSDRFSAERPKGSFSTLEIQRTEQGDSAMYLCASSQGSNSNQPQHFGDGTRLSIL.